This is a list of T cell receptor beta chains from one sample in a study of T-cell reconstitution after alpha-beta-depleted transplantation in children. Using its own MiXCR run on the PCR reads, TCRdb lists one record per CDR3 protein. The sample gives more than 400,000 distinct CDR3 sequences, approximately 41% of which show up once; under 30% is in the top ten. Sequences were derived from PBMCs, sampled before TCRalphabeta/CD19-depleted stem cell transplant. The receptors come from a girl aged 2-9 years with aplastic anemia, due to receive a stem cell transplant. The CDR3 runs from the conserved cysteine through the conserved F or W. A D gene is named only where the DNA matches it firmly. Clone sizes are given selectively: once, few, many, or a class where the clone is expanded.

TRBV12-3/TRBV12-4	TRBD1	TRBJ2-7	once	TGTGCCAGCAGTCGATCCTGGGGCAGGGGGCAAGAGCAGTACTTC	CASSRSWGRGQEQYF
TRBV4-1	-	TRBJ2-2	-	TGCGCCAGCATGAAAGACCCGTACTCGAACACCGGGGAGCTGTTTTTT	CASMKDPYSNTGELFF
TRBV12-3/TRBV12-4	TRBD1	TRBJ2-1	medium-sized	TGTGCCAGCAGGCCCGGGACAGTTTACAATGAGCAGTTCTTC	CASRPGTVYNEQFF
TRBV7-6	-	TRBJ2-7	-	TGTGCCAGCAGCCCGGTCGGGTTGGTGATCTACGAGCAGTACTTC	CASSPVGLVIYEQYF
TRBV28	TRBD2	TRBJ2-3	few	TGTGCCAGCAGTTCCTATAGGTTTATGGGGGAGGGCCTAGAACAGTATTTT	CASSSYRFMGEGLEQYF
TRBV28	-	TRBJ2-7	-	TGTGCCAGCAGTCGGCGGGACTTTTCCTACGAGCAGTACTTC	CASSRRDFSYEQYF
TRBV3-1	TRBD1	TRBJ1-1	few	TGTGCCAGCAGCCCTCAGACAGGGGGATACACTGAAGCTTTCTTT	CASSPQTGGYTEAFF
TRBV25-1	TRBD2	TRBJ2-5	-	TGTGCCAGCAGTAACCCGGCGGGGGGAGAGACCCAGTACTTC	CASSNPAGGETQYF
TRBV20-1	-	TRBJ2-7	-	TGCAGTGCCTCGGCTGTTGAGGTCGAGCAGTACTTC	CSASAVEVEQYF
TRBV10-3	TRBD1	TRBJ2-7	-	TGTGCCATCAATGCCGGGACAGCGTACTACGAGCAGTACTTC	CAINAGTAYYEQYF
TRBV27	TRBD1	TRBJ2-3	many	TGTGCCAGCAACGTTGGGACAGGGCATCCGGGAGTGGGAGATACGCAGTATTTT	CASNVGTGHPGVGDTQYF
TRBV28	-	TRBJ2-3	-	TGTGCCACCAACAGGGGCACAGATACGCAGTATTTT	CATNRGTDTQYF
TRBV29-1	TRBD2	TRBJ2-7	many	TGCAGCGTTGAAGGTGCTTTGGCGGGAGGGCCCGTCGAGCAGTACTTC	CSVEGALAGGPVEQYF
TRBV29-1	-	TRBJ2-7	-	TGCAGCGTTGCTCATGACGGGCCCTACGAGCAGTACTTC	CSVAHDGPYEQYF
TRBV29-1	TRBD2	TRBJ2-5	-	TGCAGCGTTACACTAGCGGGAGGTGAGACCCAGTACTTC	CSVTLAGGETQYF
TRBV28	-	TRBJ2-3	-	TGTGCCAGCAGTCCCTGGGGGGATCCAGATACGCAGTATTTT	CASSPWGDPDTQYF
TRBV6-1	-	TRBJ2-1	medium-sized	TGTGCCAGCAGTGGGGTCAGGCCTGAGCAGTTCTTC	CASSGVRPEQFF
TRBV12-5	-	TRBJ2-3	-	TGTGCTAGTGGTCCCGCCATGGGCAAGGAGACAGATACGCAGTATTTT	CASGPAMGKETDTQYF
TRBV5-1	-	TRBJ1-1	-	TGCGCCATGCTAGACCCTACGGCTTTCTTT	CAMLDPTAFF
TRBV4-1	TRBD1	TRBJ2-1	-	TGCGCCAGCAGCCGGGACAGGGCTGGGAATGAGCAGTTCTTC	CASSRDRAGNEQFF
TRBV7-2	-	TRBJ2-1	few	TGTGCCAGCAGCTTAGCCCCGTTCAGTGAGCAGTTCTTC	CASSLAPFSEQFF
TRBV13	-	TRBJ2-2	few	TGTGCCAGCAGCTGGACCGGGACTCCGAACACCGGGGAGCTGTTTTTT	CASSWTGTPNTGELFF
TRBV5-1	TRBD2	TRBJ2-1	-	TGCGCCAGCAGCTTGGGGGGAGGGAACCCCTACAATGAGCAGTTCTTC	CASSLGGGNPYNEQFF
TRBV5-6	-	TRBJ2-3	many	TGTGCCAGCACGATACCCAGCACAGATACGCAGTATTTT	CASTIPSTDTQYF
TRBV24-1	-	TRBJ2-5	-	TGTGCCACCAGTGGCCTCGACTCGGCGGAAGAGACCCAGTACTTC	CATSGLDSAEETQYF
TRBV5-5	-	TRBJ1-2	many	TGTGCCAGCAGTAAGGACACAAACTATGGCTACACCTTC	CASSKDTNYGYTF
TRBV21-1	-	TRBJ2-1	many	TGTGCCAGCAGCGGACCGGGACAGTTTAGACCCTACAATGAGCAGTTCTTC	CASSGPGQFRPYNEQFF
TRBV7-2	-	TRBJ1-1	few	TGTGCCAGCAGCTCGTCCGCCAACACTGAAGCTTTCTTT	CASSSSANTEAFF
TRBV20-1	-	TRBJ2-2	once	TGCAGTGCTAGAGCGCCCCTAGGGACCGGGGAGCTGTTTTTT	CSARAPLGTGELFF
TRBV7-9	-	TRBJ2-7	many	TGTGCCAGCAGCTTAGCGGGAAAGGACGGAGCTCCCTACGAGCAGTACTTC	CASSLAGKDGAPYEQYF
TRBV15	-	TRBJ2-7	-	TGTGCCACCAGCAGAGCTCCCCCTAATACCTACGAGCAGTACTTC	CATSRAPPNTYEQYF
TRBV6-1	-	TRBJ2-3	few	TGTGCCAGCAGAGAGTCCGGGACTAGCACAGATACGCAGTATTTT	CASRESGTSTDTQYF
TRBV12-3/TRBV12-4	-	TRBJ1-1	few	TGTGCCAGCAGTTCTCCCGATCAGACTGAAGCTTTCTTT	CASSSPDQTEAFF
TRBV6-1	-	TRBJ2-5	-	TGTGCCAGCAGTGCGACCATTGGGGCGGAGACCCAGTACTTC	CASSATIGAETQYF
TRBV29-1	-	TRBJ1-3	-	TGCAGCCTCCTGGAGGGAAACACCATATATTTT	CSLLEGNTIYF
TRBV12-3/TRBV12-4	-	TRBJ2-7	many	TGTGCCAGCAGTCTCCTTTTGAACGAGCAGTACTTC	CASSLLLNEQYF
TRBV4-1	-	TRBJ2-7	-	TGCGCCAGCAGCCAAGGGGGATCCCCCTCCTACGAGCAGTACTTC	CASSQGGSPSYEQYF
TRBV5-1	TRBD1	TRBJ2-1	few	TGCGCCAGCAGCTTGGGGGACAGGGAATTCTACAATGAGCAGTTCTTC	CASSLGDREFYNEQFF
TRBV20-1	-	TRBJ2-7	few	TGCAGTGCAGCGACTAGTTCCTACGAGCAGTACTTC	CSAATSSYEQYF
TRBV6-5	-	TRBJ2-1	-	TGTGCCAGCAGTTACGGACTGATGAGCTCCTACAATGAGCAGTTCTTC	CASSYGLMSSYNEQFF
TRBV5-6	-	TRBJ1-2	many	TGTGCCAGCAGCTTGGTCCGCGGCGACTACACCTTC	CASSLVRGDYTF
TRBV20-1	-	TRBJ2-3	-	TGCAGTGCTAGAGGGAGAAGGGGGACCTCTAGCACAGATACGCAGTATTTT	CSARGRRGTSSTDTQYF
TRBV10-3	TRBD1	TRBJ2-2	many	TGTGCCATCAGTCGACAGGGGAACACCGGGGAGCTGTTTTTT	CAISRQGNTGELFF
TRBV27	-	TRBJ2-7	-	TGTGCCAGCAGCCCCAGACAGGGAGGGGGGTCCTACGAGCAGTACTTC	CASSPRQGGGSYEQYF
TRBV28	-	TRBJ2-6	-	TGTGCCAGCACTACGGCAGGGGACTCTGGGGCCAACGTCCTGACTTTC	CASTTAGDSGANVLTF
TRBV7-9	-	TRBJ1-1	-	TGTGCCAGCAGCGCGCGAATTGGGGGGAGGGACACTGAAGCTTTCTTT	CASSARIGGRDTEAFF
TRBV29-1	-	TRBJ1-2	-	TGCAGCGTTGAAACGGGTAGGGGCTATGGCTACACCTTC	CSVETGRGYGYTF
TRBV5-1	-	TRBJ1-2	-	TGCGCCAGCAGCCAAGGGACGTCACTCTATGGCTACACCTTC	CASSQGTSLYGYTF
TRBV5-1	-	TRBJ2-7	many	TGCGCCAGCAGACGGGACGCCTCCTACGAGCAGTACTTC	CASRRDASYEQYF
TRBV6-1	TRBD1	TRBJ2-4	few	TGTGCCAGCAGCGTCGACAGGGCCGGAAACATTCAGTACTTC	CASSVDRAGNIQYF
TRBV20-1	TRBD1	TRBJ2-7	many	TGCAGTGCTAGAGATGAGGGACAGGGTGAACTCTACGAGCAGTACTTC	CSARDEGQGELYEQYF
TRBV7-2	-	TRBJ2-1	few	TGTGCCAGCAGCTTAGACAGCCCTTACAATGAGCAGTTCTTC	CASSLDSPYNEQFF
TRBV20-1	-	TRBJ2-1	-	TGCAGTGCCATGGACTACAATTCATCCAAGGAGCAGTTCTTC	CSAMDYNSSKEQFF
TRBV11-2	-	TRBJ2-1	-	TGTGCCAGCAGTCCAAATCTCGTGAATGAGCAGTTCTTC	CASSPNLVNEQFF
TRBV20-1	-	TRBJ2-2	-	TGCAGTGCTAGAGGGGCCCTAGCGACGAACACCGGGGAGCTGTTTTTT	CSARGALATNTGELFF
TRBV5-6	-	TRBJ2-1	-	TGTGCCAGCAGCCCCCCGAGGGTCAATGAGCAGTTCTTC	CASSPPRVNEQFF
TRBV20-1	TRBD2	TRBJ2-3	few	TGCAGTGCTAGAGATATCAGCGGGGGGCCAGATACGCAGTATTTT	CSARDISGGPDTQYF
TRBV20-1	-	TRBJ2-5	-	TGCAGTGCACCGAATCAAGAGACCCAGTACTTC	CSAPNQETQYF
TRBV5-6	TRBD2	TRBJ2-1	-	TGTGCCAGCAGCCCAAAGCGGGAGGGCTTCTACAATGAGCAGTTCTTC	CASSPKREGFYNEQFF
TRBV20-1	TRBD2	TRBJ2-2	-	TGCAGTGCTTATCCGGGACTAGCGATCAGGGAAAGGACCGGGGAGCTGTTTTTT	CSAYPGLAIRERTGELFF